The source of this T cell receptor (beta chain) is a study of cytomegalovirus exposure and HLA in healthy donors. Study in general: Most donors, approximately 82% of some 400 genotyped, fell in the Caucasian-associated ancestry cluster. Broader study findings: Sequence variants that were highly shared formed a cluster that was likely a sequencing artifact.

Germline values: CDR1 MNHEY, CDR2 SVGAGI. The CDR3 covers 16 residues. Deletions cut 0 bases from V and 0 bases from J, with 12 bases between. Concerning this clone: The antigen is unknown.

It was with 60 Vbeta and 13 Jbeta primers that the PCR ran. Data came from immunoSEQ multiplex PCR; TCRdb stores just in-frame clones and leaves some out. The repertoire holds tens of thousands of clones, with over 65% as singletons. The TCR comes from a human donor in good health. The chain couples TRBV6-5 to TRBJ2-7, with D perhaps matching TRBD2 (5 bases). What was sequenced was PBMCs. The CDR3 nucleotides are TGTGCCAGCAGTTACTCGATAACGGGGAGCTCCTACGAGCAGTACTTC. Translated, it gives CASSYSITGSSYEQYF.